These 13 T cell receptor beta chains share one sample of origin, sequenced in a study of blood T cell repertoires in COVID-19. Clones were read by immunoSEQ multiplex PCR, and TCRdb kept only the in-frame ones, dropping some. In the table there are approximately 360,000 clones, around 83% of which are singletons. Sequencing was performed on PBMCs or T cells enriched from blood (not recorded which). All receptors come from a woman in her fifties or sixties who had recovered from COVID-19.

The CDR3 bases are TGTGCCAGCACCCTAGATCAGGGGGCGAACAATGAGCAGTTCTTC. It codes for CASTLDQGANNEQFF. The chain joins TRBV2 to TRBJ2-1, with TRBD1 matching over 8 bases. Germline loops: CDR1 SNHLY, CDR2 FYNNEI. V shed 7 bases and J 5 bases; nucleotides not matched to a gene: 10. The CDR3 length is 15 residues.

This clone came up once. This chain uses TRBV2 with TRBJ1-2; a possible D gene is TRBD1 (5 bases). The germline CDR1 and CDR2 sequences are SNHLY and FYNNEI. V gave up 2 bases and J gave up 4 bases, with 14 bases separating them. This CDR3 has 15 residues. The CDR3 sequence is CASSESTTGVYGYTF. The DNA of the CDR3 is TGTGCCAGCAGTGAATCCACCACAGGCGTCTATGGCTACACCTTC.

This clone showed up just a few times. The chain recombines TRBV13 with TRBJ2-3, with 7 nucleotides matching TRBD2. This CDR3 has 15 residues. V was clipped by 5 bases and J by 0 bases; unmatched bases: 5. Germline assignment: CDR1 PRHDT and CDR2 FYEKMQ (reference sequence). The CDR3 DNA sequence: TGTGCCAGCAGCCGCTCTAGCGGCAGCACAGATACGCAGTATTTT. Protein: CASSRSSGSTDTQYF.

The genes are TRBV6-2 or TRBV6-3 and TRBJ1-2; 10 bases match TRBD1. This CDR3 has 14 amino acids. Germline CDR1 reads MNHEY; CDR2 reads SVGEGT. V shed 4 bases and J 9 bases; nucleotides not matched to a gene: 8. The CDR3 loop reads CASSSTGQGSSYTF. The CDR3, as DNA: TGTGCCAGCAGTTCAACGGGACAGGGGAGTAGCTACACCTTC.

The chain employs TRBV11-3 and TRBJ2-1; TRBD1 matches 7 bases. CDR3 length equals 13 residues. Per the germline V gene, CDR1 is SGHNT and CDR2 is YENEEA. V shed 3 bases, J shed 9 bases, and the junction held 5 bases outside the gene matches. The CDR3 reads CASSLRGLGEQFF. CDR3 sequence (DNA): TGTGCCAGCAGCTTGAGGGGGCTGGGTGAGCAGTTCTTC.

The J gene is TRBJ1-2, the V gene TRBV19; D not certain. Trimming cost V 5 bases and J 2 bases, with 15 bases left between them. This CDR3 is built from 15 residues. Germline V CDR1 and CDR2: LNHDA, SQIVND (reference sequence). This CDR3 reads CASSPGGQVNYGYTF. As DNA, the CDR3 is TGTGCCAGTAGTCCCGGCGGGCAGGTCAACTATGGCTACACCTTC.

Only a few counts were recorded for this clone. Other DNA sequences within the sample encode an identical CDR3. The chain uses TRBV12-3 or TRBV12-4 and TRBJ1-2, with D hard to call. This CDR3 has 12 amino acids. The V gene lost 3 bases and the J gene lost 0 bases, with 2 bases spanning the gap. The CDR3 coding sequence is TGTGCCAGCAGTTTCACTAACTATGGCTACACCTTC. The encoded protein is CASSFTNYGYTF.

The chain links TRBV11-3 to TRBJ2-7; D is perhaps TRBD2 (7 bases). Trimming cost V 5 bases and J 0 bases, with 23 bases left between them. Germline V gene lookup returns CDR1 SGHNT and CDR2 YENEEA. This CDR3 contains 18 residues. CDR3 residues: CASSRTGGPQSFSYEQYF. Here the CDR3 DNA reads TGTGCCAGCAGCCGAACCGGGGGGCCGCAGTCCTTCTCCTACGAGCAGTACTTC.

The chain is built from TRBV4-2 and TRBJ2-6, with D uncertain. The germline gives CDR1 LGHNA, CDR2 YNFKEQ. V lost 0 bases to trimming and J lost 1 base, with 7 bases between them. The CDR3 covers 16 residues. CDR3 in DNA: TGTGCCAGCAGCCAAGATGAACTATCTGGGGCCAACGTCCTGACTTTC. It specifies CASSQDELSGANVLTF.

The CDR3 here is CASSLERQGHGYTF. CDR3 nucleotides: TGTGCCAGCAGCTTGGAGAGACAGGGTCATGGCTACACCTTC. The V and J genes are TRBV5-4 and TRBJ1-2; 7 bases line up with TRBD1. Germline V gives CDR1 SGHNT, CDR2 YYREEE (reference sequence). Unmatched junction bases numbered 5, after V lost 0 bases and J lost 6 bases. The CDR3 spans 14 residues.

The J gene is TRBJ1-2, the V gene TRBV7-9, with 7 bases fitting TRBD1. CDR1 and CDR2 (germline): SEHNR, FQNEAQ (reference sequence). Trimming removed 2 bases from V and 8 bases from J; junction bases left unmatched: 11. The CDR3 covers 15 residues. This CDR3 is CASSLTGQLPFGYTF. The CDR3 DNA sequence: TGTGCCAGCAGCTTAACGGGACAGTTGCCGTTCGGCTACACCTTC.

This clone came up a few times. The CDR3 protein is CASSYSARGGAEKLFF. For the CDR3, the DNA is TGTGCCAGCAGTTACTCGGCTAGGGGGGGCGCCGAAAAACTGTTTTTT. The V call is TRBV6-5, the J call TRBJ1-4; maybe TRBD1 (6 bases). This CDR3 spans 16 amino acids. Germline V CDR1 and CDR2: MNHEY, SVGAGI. Trimming took 0 bases from V and 8 from J, leaving 16 bases between them.

This clone occurred once. This chain links TRBV3-1 (or the pseudogene TRBV3-2) with TRBJ1-1; D unclear. In germline, CDR1 is LGHDT, CDR2 YNNKEL (reference sequence). V lost 0 bases and J 1 base, leaving 15 bases between the germline ends. This CDR3 spans 17 amino acids. The CDR3 bases are TGTGCCAGCAGCCAAGAGCCGGGGTTAAGTAAGAACACTGAAGCTTTCTTT. Amino acids: CASSQEPGLSKNTEAFF.